This TCR beta chain was sequenced for a study of T cell responses to AZD1222 COVID-19 vaccine. On the study more broadly: Combined were second doses at about 4 or about 12 weeks.

The CDR3 has 14 residues. The germline V gene encodes CDR1 SNHLY and CDR2 FYNNEI. The V segment lost 6 bases and the J segment 7 bases; nucleotides outside the gene matches: 6. The protocol was immunoSEQ multiplex PCR, while the TCRdb copy is restricted to in-frame clones and leaves out a portion. The sample shows 150,000 to 200,000 clones, 94% of them seen only once. General study points: When two AZD1222 doses had been given, Spike-specific TCR breadth and depth rose. White British donors predominated, females outnumbered males, and clonal diversity was possibly underestimated. CD4 TCRs linked to vaccination spanned spike, dominating at 160-218 and 743-854.

Regarding this clone: What it recognizes is unknown.

Material: peripheral blood, obtained on day 0 of AZD1222 vaccination. This chain connects TRBV2 to TRBJ2-1, with 10 bases matching TRBD2. The sequence derives from an adult in good health. The CDR3 spells CASRRTSGQNEQFF. The DNA of the CDR3 is TGTGCCAGCAGGAGGACTAGCGGCCAGAATGAGCAGTTCTTC.